The present T cell receptor (beta chain) was sequenced within a study of blood T cell repertoires in COVID-19. Generated by immunoSEQ multiplex PCR, the TCRdb table keeps only in-frame clones and is missing some. The repertoire holds 410,000 or so clones, with over 75% as singletons. V lost 6 bases and J 5 bases, leaving 10 bases between the germline ends. Germline V gene sequence: CDR1 MNHNY, CDR2 SVGAGI (reference sequence). This CDR3 region has 12 residues. V gene TRBV6-6 combines with J gene TRBJ2-5; D gene ambiguous. The material sequenced was peripheral blood. The source of this sequence is a woman aged 40 to 50 with COVID-19, enrolled during active disease. This chain's CDR3 is CASSHAEETQYF. The CDR3 DNA is TGTGCCAGCAGCCACGCTGAGGAGACCCAGTACTTC.